The rows below give T cell receptor beta chains drawn from one sample of a study of shared clonotypes between healthy human individuals. The table came from immunoSEQ multiplex PCR; TCRdb's copy has only in-frame clones and leaves some out. Here the sample spans roughly 490,000 clones, around 78% being singletons. The specimen sequenced was PBMCs. These TCRs come from a woman between 40 and 50 years old in good health. Some clones in this sample may be carry-over from other donors' samples. Each CDR3 is given with its conserved first and last residue. A D gene is named only where the DNA matches it firmly. Size tells how often a clone was seen (once, few, many) or the class of an expanded clone, and some rows leave it out.

TRBV5-1,TRBJ1-2,-,-,TGCGCCAGCAGCTTGGGTTCAGGGGTTCCCTATGGCTACACCTTC,CASSLGSGVPYGYTF
TRBV29-1,TRBJ1-4,-,few,TGCAGCGTGGAGCAGAGTGAAAAACTGTTTTTT,CSVEQSEKLFF
TRBV6-6,TRBJ2-2,-,-,TGTGCCAGCAGTTTGCAGGGAACCGGGGAGCTGTTTTTT,CASSLQGTGELFF
TRBV9,TRBJ2-1,TRBD2,-,TGTGCCAGCAGCGCAGCGGGACTATACAATGAGCAGTTCTTC,CASSAAGLYNEQFF
TRBV6-1,TRBJ2-1,-,-,TGTGCCAGCAGTGAGGCTCGGGTTAATGAGCAGTTCTTC,CASSEARVNEQFF
TRBV5-8,TRBJ2-1,TRBD2,-,TGTGCCAGCAGCTTGTATCTAGCGGGATACAATGAGCAGTTCTTC,CASSLYLAGYNEQFF
TRBV9,TRBJ2-2,-,once,TGTGCCAGCAGCGTACTAGACAGCGCGAACACCGGGGAGCTGTTTTTT,CASSVLDSANTGELFF
TRBV5-1,TRBJ2-7,TRBD1,-,TGCGCCAGCAGCTTCGGACAGGGCGTCGGGAAGCAGTACTTC,CASSFGQGVGKQYF
TRBV9,TRBJ2-3,-,-,TGTGCCAGCAGCGTAGCAGGGAGCACAGATACGCAGTATTTT,CASSVAGSTDTQYF
TRBV7-2,TRBJ2-3,-,-,TGTGCCAGCAGCTTAGCGCGTTTGGGTAGTGGCACAGATACGCAGTATTTT,CASSLARLGSGTDTQYF
TRBV7-9,TRBJ2-2,TRBD1,few,TGTGCCAGCAGTCGTACAGGGGGCCGTGGCACCGGGGAGCTGTTTTTT,CASSRTGGRGTGELFF
TRBV6-6,TRBJ1-1,-,few,TGTGCCAGCAGCCCACTCTGGGGAACTGAAGCTTTCTTT,CASSPLWGTEAFF
TRBV10-2,TRBJ2-5,TRBD2,-,TGCGCCAGCGGCTTAGCGGGAGGAGAGACCCAGTACTTC,CASGLAGGETQYF
TRBV10-1,TRBJ2-1,TRBD2,-,TGCGCCAGCAGTCATCGGGAGGCCTACAATGAGCAGTTCTTC,CASSHREAYNEQFF
TRBV30,TRBJ1-1,-,few,TGTGCCTGGATCCGGTCCCGGGGAACTGAAGCTTTCTTT,CAWIRSRGTEAFF